This T cell receptor (beta chain) was recorded in a study of cytomegalovirus exposure and HLA in healthy donors. At the level of the study: The roughly 120 million unique TCR beta sequences, from about 190 million T cells, were found by an earlier analysis. Findings and caveats of the study: Follow-up analysis seemed to connect common viral pathogens with several of the most significant clusters identified.

This clone occurred a few times. What it recognizes is unknown. The PCR employed 60 Vbeta primers together with 13 Jbeta primers. Repertoires were generated with immunoSEQ multiplex PCR, while TCRdb's copy carries only in-frame clones and drops some. The sample holds around 250,000 clones, about 80% seen once. The V end was cut by 3 bases, the J end by 4 bases, with 7 bases between. This CDR3 is built from 13 residues. From germline, CDR1 is SGHRS and CDR2 YFSETQ. This receptor was identified in a woman aged 55 to 70 in good health and CMV-seropositive. This sequence joins TRBV5-1 and TRBJ2-2; D is unresolved. Sequencing was carried out using PBMCs. CDR3 sequence reads: CASSSVPTGELFF. The CDR3 nucleotides read TGCGCCAGCAGCTCGGTCCCCACCGGGGAGCTGTTTTTT.